Presented here are 31 T cell receptor beta chains from one specimen sequenced in a study of Ad26.COV2.S vaccination and SARS-CoV-2 variants. This sample's treatment: some 20 received Ad26.COV2.S at low or high dose, single or two shots; a few received placebo; per-sample allocation not given. Day 63 after the first vaccine or placebo injection was the time point for sampling. Some clones are missing from TCRdb's copy, which holds only in-frame ones; the method was immunoSEQ multiplex PCR. The profile shows some 290,000 clones, around four fifths of them singletons. Sequenced here: peripheral blood, sampled in a trial of Ad26.COV2.S vaccine versus placebo. Source of these receptors: a person aged 18-60 years who received the Ad26.COV2.S COVID-19 vaccine or a placebo.

This clone was detected a few times. V gene TRBV2 combines with J gene TRBJ1-2, with 7 bases that match TRBD1. The CDR3 spans 12 residues. Germline loops: CDR1 SNHLY, CDR2 FYNNEI. Trimming took 8 bases from V and 8 from J; bases not matched to a gene: 8. CDR3 sequence: CASEGARLGYTF. The CDR3 DNA is TGTGCCAGCGAGGGGGCGCGACTGGGCTACACCTTC.

The chain recombines TRBV27 with TRBJ1-2; 8 positions match TRBD1. Germline CDR1 and CDR2: MNHEY and SMNVEV (reference sequence). J gave up 3 bases and V 5 bases, and 5 bases lay outside the gene matches. This CDR3 is built from 14 residues. The DNA for the CDR3 is TGTGCCAGCAGTCGGACAGGGACCCACTATGGCTACACCTTC. Protein: CASSRTGTHYGYTF.

The chain combines TRBV19 with TRBJ1-5; weak D call: TRBD1 (5 bases). Looked up from germline, CDR1 is LNHDA and CDR2 is SQIVND (reference sequence). Trimming removed 5 bases from V and 0 bases from J, with 20 bases in between. There are 18 residues in the CDR3. CDR3 in amino acids: CASSFHWGRDRSNQPQHF. The CDR3 DNA reads TGTGCCAGTAGTTTTCATTGGGGCCGGGACCGTAGCAATCAGCCCCAGCATTTT.

This chain links TRBV9 with TRBJ1-5; D may be TRBD1 (5 bases). With 0 bases removed from V and 7 bases from J, the gap between germline ends came to 11 bases. CDR1 is SGDLS and CDR2 is YYNGEE in the germline V gene. The CDR3 runs 14 residues. Written as DNA, the CDR3 is TGTGCCAGCAGCGTAGACCAGGGCCGCCAGCCCCAGCATTTT. This sequence encodes CASSVDQGRQPQHF.

J is TRBJ1-3 and V is TRBV11-2; the D is unclear. This CDR3 contains 17 residues. Germline V gene lookup returns CDR1 SGHAT and CDR2 FQNNGV. The V end lost 4 bases, the J end lost 0 bases, and 16 bases lay between the germline ends. In nucleotides, the CDR3 is TGTGCCAGCAGCTCTCTCAGGCGGTCCAACTCTGGAAACACCATATATTTT. It specifies CASSSLRRSNSGNTIYF. The whole variable domain, filled in from reference TRBV11-2 and TRBJ1-3, reads EAGVAQSPRYKIIEKRQSVAFWCNPISGHATLYWYQQILGQGPKLLIQFQNNGVVDDSQLPKDRFSAERLKGVDSTLKIQPAKLEDSAVYLCASSSLRRSNSGNTIYFGEGSWLTVV.

This clone showed up just a few times. This chain joins TRBV24-1 and TRBJ2-2, with 7 bases matching TRBD1. The CDR3 has 16 amino acids. CDR1 is KGHDR, CDR2 SFDVKD, per germline. V lost 0 bases to trimming and J lost 3 bases; unmatched junction nucleotides: 3. Written as DNA, the CDR3 is TGTGCCACCAGTGATTTGGGCACAGGGGACACCGGGGAGCTGTTTTTT. Its protein product is CATSDLGTGDTGELFF.

This rearrangement joins TRBV28 to TRBJ1-1; a weak D match, TRBD1 (6 bases). The CDR3 extends over 13 amino acids. Germline V lookup: CDR1 MDHEN, CDR2 SYDVKM. The V end was cut by 6 bases, the J end by 3 bases, with 11 bases between. In DNA, the CDR3 is TGTGCCAGCAGCCCCAGGGGTTACACTGAAGCTTTCTTT. It translates to CASSPRGYTEAFF.

This clone showed up just once. The chain couples TRBV3-1 (or the pseudogene TRBV3-2) to TRBJ2-4; 7 bases match TRBD2. Germline lookup yields CDR1 LGHDT and CDR2 YNNKEL (reference sequence). There are 13 residues in the CDR3. V dropped 7 bases and J dropped 6; count of bases not matched to a gene: 6. The CDR3 spells CASTAGESNIQYF. DNA for the CDR3: TGTGCCAGCACTGCGGGGGAATCAAACATTCAGTACTTC.

The chain is built from TRBV19 and TRBJ2-7; the D gene is possibly TRBD1 (5 bases). Germline loops: CDR1 LNHDA, CDR2 SQIVND (reference sequence). Trimming stripped 3 bases from V and 2 bases from J, with 14 bases between. The CDR3 contains 15 residues. The CDR3 coding sequence is TGTGCCAGTAGTATCAGGCATCACAGGACCTACGAGCAGTACTTC. Translated, it gives CASSIRHHRTYEQYF. Full variable domain (outside the CDR3, taken from reference TRBV19 and TRBJ2-7): DGGITQSPKYLFRKEGQNVTLSCEQNLNHDAMYWYRQDPGQGLRLIYYSQIVNDFQKGDIAEGYSVSREKKESFPLTVTSAQKNPTAFYLCASSIRHHRTYEQYFGPGTRLTVT.

V and J are TRBV5-6 and TRBJ2-7; D not certain. CDR1 SGHDT and CDR2 YYEEEE come from the germline V gene. V lost 2 bases and J lost 0, with 3 bases in between. The CDR3 extends over 12 amino acids. The CDR3 DNA is TGTGCCAGCAGCTTTAGCTCCTACGAGCAGTACTTC. Its translation is CASSFSSYEQYF.

V gene TRBV6-4 combines with J gene TRBJ2-1, with TRBD1 matching 10 bases. The ends lost 3 bases at V and 7 bases at J; junction bases unmatched: 9. Germline CDR1 is MRHNA and CDR2 is SNTAGT. The CDR3 is 16 amino acids. This CDR3 reads CASSEGQGIRENEQFF. The CDR3, as DNA: TGTGCCAGCAGTGAGGGACAGGGGATTAGGGAGAATGAGCAGTTCTTC.

This rearrangement joins TRBV9 to TRBJ2-7, with D tentatively TRBD1 or TRBD2 (6 bases each). V dropped 0 bases and J dropped 7 bases, with 17 bases sitting between them. CDR1 and CDR2 (germline): SGDLS, YYNGEE. This CDR3 has 15 amino acids. The CDR3 DNA follows: TGTGCCAGCAGCGTAGGGGGGGCGAATCCGGAGGAGCAGTACTTC. This encodes CASSVGGANPEEQYF.

The chain employs TRBV21-1 and TRBJ1-1. TRBV21-1 is marked as a pseudogene. The CDR3 loop spans 16 amino acids. This CDR3 reads CASSKMGSSMNTEAFF. The CDR3 region has the DNA TGTGCCAGCAGCAAAATGGGGTCGTCTATGAACACTGAAGCTTTCTTT.

CDR3 sequence: CAWSVGAKYVEQYF. The CDR3 bases are TGTGCCTGGAGTGTAGGGGCCAAGTACGTAGAGCAGTACTTC. The chain couples TRBV30 to TRBJ2-7; a possible D gene is TRBD1 (5 bases). The CDR3 sequence is 14 residues long. V lost 0 bases and J lost 7, with 16 bases in between. In germline, CDR1 is GTSNPN, CDR2 SVGIG (reference sequence).

J is TRBJ2-1 and V is TRBV6-5; 11 nucleotides agree with TRBD1. CDR1 and CDR2 from the germline V gene are MNHEY and SVGAGI. Trimming cost V 8 bases and J 9 bases; bases outside gene matches: 12. The CDR3 totals 15 residues. The CDR3 region is CASLPWGQGGTEQFF. CDR3 sequence (DNA): TGTGCCAGCCTCCCTTGGGGACAGGGGGGAACTGAGCAGTTCTTC.

The chain joins TRBV7-8 to TRBJ1-1, with D perhaps matching TRBD1 (6 bases). Germline CDR1 SGHVS, CDR2 FQNEAQ. Trimming stripped 1 base from V and 6 bases from J, with 6 bases between. CDR3 length: 12 residues. The CDR3 DNA reads TGTGCCAGCAGCTTAGGGACAGCTGAAGCTTTCTTT. This encodes CASSLGTAEAFF.

V is TRBV5-1 and J is TRBJ1-1; 8 bases map to TRBD1. V was clipped by 0 bases and J by 0 bases; unmatched bases: 16. CDR1 and CDR2 from the germline V gene are SGHRS and YFSETQ. The CDR3 extends over 20 amino acids. The CDR3 loop is CASSLVPTGVGGGLNTEAFF. The CDR3 DNA reads as TGCGCCAGCAGCTTGGTCCCGACAGGGGTCGGGGGTGGATTGAACACTGAAGCTTTCTTT.

The rearrangement links TRBV5-5 to TRBJ2-3; D gene uncertain. CDR1 and CDR2 from the germline V gene are SGHKS and YYEKEE (reference sequence). The CDR3 runs 14 residues. Deletions cut 3 bases from V and 0 bases from J, with 8 bases between. Here the CDR3 DNA reads TGTGCCAGCAGCTACTACGAAAGCACAGATACGCAGTATTTT. Protein product: CASSYYESTDTQYF.

V gene TRBV7-3 combines with J gene TRBJ1-2; D perhaps matches TRBD1 (5 bases). Trimming shortened V by 2 bases and J by 9 bases, and 25 bases separated the two germline ends. CDR3 length: 17 amino acids. Germline V lookup: CDR1 SGHTA, CDR2 FQGTGA. CDR3 nucleotide sequence: TGTGCCAGCAGCTTATGGCACAGATCGGGACCGACGGTGAGCTACACCTTC. This codes for CASSLWHRSGPTVSYTF.

The chain recombines TRBV5-1 with TRBJ2-2; TRBD1 aligns across 12 bases. The CDR3 contains 16 residues. Germline lookup yields CDR1 SGHRS and CDR2 YFSETQ. The ends lost 6 bases at V and 5 bases at J; junction bases unmatched: 8. CDR3 DNA sequence: TGCGCCAGCAACCCGGGACAGGGGGCGAGGACCGGGGAGCTGTTTTTT. It is translated as CASNPGQGARTGELFF.

J is TRBJ2-7 and V is TRBV3-1 (or the pseudogene TRBV3-2); 10 bases match TRBD2. Germline CDR1 reads LGHDT; CDR2 reads YNNKEL (reference sequence). Unmatched junction bases numbered 8, after V lost 3 bases and J lost 3 bases. This CDR3 contains 16 residues. The DNA for the CDR3 is TGTGCCAGCAGCCAGAATATACTAGCGGGGAGCTACGAGCAGTACTTC. Amino acids: CASSQNILAGSYEQYF.

This sequence joins TRBV5-5 and TRBJ2-5; D is tentatively TRBD1 or TRBD2 (5 bases each). Trimming cost V 0 bases and J 3 bases, with 9 bases left between them. The germline V gene encodes CDR1 SGHKS and CDR2 YYEKEE (reference sequence). This CDR3 comprises 14 residues. CDR3 sequence: CASSLVGPEETQYF. CDR3 bases: TGTGCCAGCAGCTTGGTGGGACCCGAAGAGACCCAGTACTTC.

The chain is built from TRBV4-1 and TRBJ2-5, with 9 bases matching TRBD1. The CDR3 extends over 20 amino acids. Germline loops: CDR1 MGHRA, CDR2 YSYEKL. Trimming cost V 3 bases and J 0 bases; bases outside gene matches: 17. This CDR3 reads CASSHAGQGFPIGYQETQYF. Written as DNA, the CDR3 is TGCGCCAGCAGCCATGCCGGACAGGGGTTTCCAATTGGGTACCAAGAGACCCAGTACTTC.

The chain employs TRBV6-5 and TRBJ1-5, with 8 bases fitting TRBD1. Per the germline V gene, CDR1 is MNHEY and CDR2 is SVGAGI. V was pared by 9 bases and J by 3 bases, with 7 bases of the junction left unmatched. CDR3 length: 14 residues. CDR3 in amino acids: CASGQGLVNQPQHF. Here the CDR3 DNA reads TGTGCCAGTGGACAGGGACTAGTCAATCAGCCCCAGCATTTT.

CDR3 nucleotide sequence: TGTGCCAGCAGCTCGACAGGGGTAAGAGCTTTCTTT. Protein product: CASSSTGVRAFF. This rearrangement joins TRBV7-3 to TRBJ1-1, with 8 bases lining up with TRBD1. The CDR3 contains 12 residues. Germline values: CDR1 SGHTA, CDR2 FQGTGA. V shed 4 bases, J shed 10 bases, and the junction held 5 bases outside the gene matches.

The V call is TRBV24-1, the J call TRBJ2-2; D remains ambiguous. V was shortened by 8 bases and J by 5 bases, with 8 bases between the two germline ends. There are 12 residues in the CDR3. Looked up from germline, CDR1 is KGHDR and CDR2 is SFDVKD. The CDR3 DNA reads as TGTGCCACCAAATTGGGGACCGGGGAGCTGTTTTTT. Residues: CATKLGTGELFF.

The chain links TRBV14 to TRBJ2-7; 8 bases are a match to TRBD1. The CDR3 runs to 15 residues. Trimming at V came to 1 base and at J to 8 bases, leaving 10 bases not matched to a gene. Germline CDR1 reads SGHDN; CDR2 reads FVKESK. CDR3 protein: CASSQGGRGRDKQYF. In nucleotides, the CDR3 is TGTGCCAGCAGCCAAGGTGGCAGGGGGCGAGACAAGCAGTACTTC.

The J gene is TRBJ2-3, the V gene TRBV10-3; D could derive from TRBD1 or TRBD2 (7 bases each). Per germline, CDR1 ENHRY and CDR2 SYGVKD. This CDR3 has 16 amino acids. Trimming took off 10 bases at V and 0 bases at J, with 20 bases between the two ends. As DNA, the CDR3 is TGTGCCACCGGAGGGGGCGGGGGCTCTAGCACAGATACGCAGTATTTT. As protein: CATGGGGGSSTDTQYF.

The V gene is TRBV11-3, the J gene TRBJ1-1, with D perhaps matching TRBD1 (6 bases). The germline CDR1 and CDR2 sequences are SGHNT and YENEEA. The V gene lost 4 bases and the J gene lost 2 bases, with 14 bases spanning the gap. The CDR3 loop spans 15 amino acids. CDR3 DNA: TGTGCCAGCAGCTCCCAGGGGAAGGGAAACACTGAAGCTTTCTTT. This translates into CASSSQGKGNTEAFF. Combining the CDR3 with reference TRBV11-3 and TRBJ1-1 gives the whole variable domain EAGVVQSPRYKIIEKKQPVAFWCNPISGHNTLYWYLQNLGQGPELLIRYENEEAVDDSQLPKDRFSAERLKGVDSTLKIQPAELGDSAVYLCASSSQGKGNTEAFFGQGTRLTVV.

V is TRBV6-5 and J is TRBJ1-2, with a weak D call TRBD1 (6 bases). Per the germline V gene, CDR1 is MNHEY and CDR2 is SVGAGI. CDR3 length equals 14 residues. The V end lost 5 bases, the J end lost 3 bases, and 13 bases lay between the germline ends. The CDR3 loop reads CASSKTGEHYGYTF. CDR3 nucleotides: TGTGCCAGCAGTAAGACAGGAGAACACTATGGCTACACCTTC.

The rearrangement links TRBV5-5 to TRBJ2-1, with TRBD2 identical over 16 bases. V shed 4 bases and J 8 bases; nucleotides not matched to a gene: 9. The CDR3 length is 17 residues. In germline, CDR1 is SGHKS, CDR2 YYEKEE (reference sequence). This CDR3 reads CASSTGTSGGASDEQFF. DNA of the CDR3: TGTGCCAGCAGCACCGGGACTAGCGGGGGGGCGTCGGATGAGCAGTTCTTC.